The 27 T cell receptor beta chains presented below share a single source sample, sequenced in a study of Tregs in tolerant kidney transplant recipients. The data were produced by immunoSEQ multiplex PCR, yet TCRdb's version contains in-frame clones alone and is incomplete. The data contain roughly 250,000 clones, around 82% of them singletons. The sequenced sample was CD4+ T cells from blood. All receptors derive from a human donor in good health.

The CDR3 nucleotides are TGTGCCAGCAGCTTATATGGGAGTTCCTATAACTATGGCTACACCTTC. This codes for CASSLYGSSYNYGYTF. The chain recombines TRBV7-9 with TRBJ1-2; D gene unclear. V shed 2 bases and J shed 1 base, with 14 bases lying between them. The CDR3 has 16 residues. Germline V gene lookup returns CDR1 SEHNR and CDR2 FQNEAQ (reference sequence).

The chain uses TRBV7-9 and TRBJ2-3, with 7 bases that match TRBD2. The CDR3 extends over 18 amino acids. CDR1 is SEHNR, CDR2 FQNEAQ, per germline (reference sequence). The J segment lost 5 bases and the V segment lost 0 bases, leaving 14 bases of the junction unmatched. CDR3 nucleotide sequence: TGTGCCAGCAGCTTAGCCCCCGGGCTAGCGGCGGGGGTAGATACGCAGTATTTT. Its translation is CASSLAPGLAAGVDTQYF.

The J gene is TRBJ1-3, the V gene TRBV27; the match to TRBD1 covers 8 bases. V lost 6 bases, J lost 2 bases, and 3 bases stayed unmatched. The CDR3 consists of 14 residues. Germline V CDR1 and CDR2: MNHEY, SMNVEV (reference sequence). The CDR3 region has the DNA TGTGCCAGCAGGCAGACAGGGGCTGGAAACACCATATATTTT. This translates into CASRQTGAGNTIYF.

The chain is built from TRBV19 and TRBJ2-3; TRBD2 agrees at 7 bases. The CDR3 spans 17 residues. Germline V gives CDR1 LNHDA, CDR2 SQIVND (reference sequence). The V and J ends lost 3 bases and 2 bases, in that order; junction bases with no gene match: 11. CDR3 region: CASSITLAGGDTDTQYF. In nucleotides, the CDR3 is TGTGCCAGTAGTATCACGTTAGCGGGCGGGGACACAGATACGCAGTATTTT.

The chain links TRBV6-6 to TRBJ2-7; D is uncertain. This CDR3 spans 14 amino acids. Germline CDR1 MNHNY, CDR2 SVGAGI (reference sequence). V was cut by 7 bases and J by 2 bases, with 15 bases left in between. The CDR3 here is CASMTFRLPYEQYF. CDR3 DNA sequence: TGTGCCAGCATGACCTTCCGGCTCCCCTACGAGCAGTACTTC.

The chain links TRBV19 to TRBJ1-2; no reliable D call. Looked up from germline, CDR1 is LNHDA and CDR2 is SQIVND (reference sequence). Trimming removed 3 bases at V and 0 bases at J, with 11 bases between. The CDR3 runs to 15 residues. For the CDR3, the DNA is TGTGCCAGTAGTATCCGCGGGGAAGCTAACTATGGCTACACCTTC. It yields the protein CASSIRGEANYGYTF.

The chain combines TRBV2 with TRBJ2-3, with TRBD1 identical over 12 bases. The CDR3 totals 15 residues. Germline V gene sequence: CDR1 SNHLY, CDR2 FYNNEI. With V trimmed by 5 bases and J by 6 bases, 6 bases remained unmatched. The CDR3 region is CASSLEGQGADTQYF. CDR3 DNA: TGTGCCAGCAGTTTAGAGGGACAGGGGGCGGATACGCAGTATTTT.

V and J are TRBV19 and TRBJ1-2, with D hard to call. The length of the CDR3 is 13 residues. The germline V gene encodes CDR1 LNHDA and CDR2 SQIVND (reference sequence). The V and J ends lost 7 bases and 1 base respectively, with 10 bases between them. The CDR3 sequence is CASTPGFNYGYTF. CDR3 bases: TGTGCCAGTACCCCCGGTTTTAACTATGGCTACACCTTC. Filled out from reference TRBV19 and TRBJ1-2, the complete variable domain reads DGGITQSPKYLFRKEGQNVTLSCEQNLNHDAMYWYRQDPGQGLRLIYYSQIVNDFQKGDIAEGYSVSREKKESFPLTVTSAQKNPTAFYLCASTPGFNYGYTFGSGTRLTVV.

This clone was observed a single time. The V gene is TRBV13, the J gene TRBJ2-1, with a weak D call TRBD2 (6 bases). V was clipped by 2 bases and J by 6 bases, with 14 bases between them. Germline V CDR1 and CDR2: PRHDT, FYEKMQ (reference sequence). This CDR3 is built from 15 residues. The CDR3 here is CASSLTSTRFNEQFF. The DNA of the CDR3 is TGTGCCAGCAGCTTAACTAGCACCCGATTCAATGAGCAGTTCTTC.

The chain has TRBV6-5 and TRBJ2-5; 9 bases agree with TRBD1. Germline V CDR1 and CDR2: MNHEY, SVGAGI. The junction had 9 bases not matched to a gene; V was cut back by 5 bases and J by 5 bases. The CDR3 consists of 15 residues. CDR3 loop: CASSPRTGVIETQYF. CDR3 sequence (DNA): TGTGCCAGCAGTCCCCGGACAGGGGTGATTGAGACCCAGTACTTC.

For this clone: The sample holds other DNA sequences that translate to the same CDR3. The rearrangement links TRBV20-1 to TRBJ2-5; D may be TRBD2 (6 bases). Germline V gene data show CDR1 as DFQATT and CDR2 as SNEGSKA (reference sequence). The V end lost 5 bases, the J end lost 4 bases, and 8 bases lay between the germline ends. The CDR3 contains 11 residues. CDR3 sequence (DNA): TGCAGTGCTCTGACTAGAGAGACCCAGTACTTC. This translates into CSALTRETQYF.

The chain combines TRBV19 with TRBJ2-7; D may be TRBD1 (6 bases). The CDR3 runs 14 residues. Trimming shortened V by 7 bases and J by 5 bases, and 18 bases separated the two germline ends. Germline V CDR1 and CDR2: LNHDA, SQIVND (reference sequence). CDR3 sequence (DNA): TGTGCCAGTACCACTGCGGATGGGGGCCACGAGCAGTACTTC. Encoded protein: CASTTADGGHEQYF.

This clone was counted only a few times. This chain's CDR3 is CASSRLNRFDSTEAFF. CDR3 coding DNA: TGTGCCAGCAGCCGCCTAAACCGATTCGATAGCACTGAAGCTTTCTTT. The genes are TRBV13 and TRBJ1-1; D is uncertain. The CDR3 runs 16 residues. Germline lookup yields CDR1 PRHDT and CDR2 FYEKMQ (reference sequence). V dropped 5 bases and J dropped 4 bases, with 20 bases sitting between them.

The rearrangement links TRBV20-1 to TRBJ2-3; D call uncertain. Trimming removed 6 bases at V and 8 bases at J, with 12 bases between. The germline gives CDR1 DFQATT, CDR2 SNEGSKA (reference sequence). The CDR3 runs 11 residues. CDR3 nucleotide sequence: TGCAGTGCCCCGAGTCGAGGTACGCAGTATTTT. This codes for CSAPSRGTQYF.

This clone was counted once. The chain links TRBV11-3 to TRBJ1-1; D may be TRBD1 (5 bases). Germline lookup yields CDR1 SGHNT and CDR2 YENEEA. This CDR3 region has 11 residues. CDR3 in amino acids: CAWGSDTEAFF. As DNA, the CDR3 is TGTGCTTGGGGGAGCGACACTGAAGCTTTCTTT.

The rearrangement joins TRBV5-5 to TRBJ1-4; D call uncertain. V gave up 3 bases and J gave up 6 bases, with 9 bases separating them. Germline CDR1 is SGHKS and CDR2 is YYEKEE (reference sequence). This CDR3 comprises 13 residues. This CDR3 is CASSSGPHEKLFF. The CDR3 nucleotides are TGTGCCAGCAGCTCCGGGCCCCATGAAAAACTGTTTTTT.

The chain combines TRBV7-9 with TRBJ2-1; 13 bases align to TRBD2. The CDR3 spans 18 residues. CDR1 is SEHNR and CDR2 is FQNEAQ in the germline V gene (reference sequence). The junction had 8 bases not matched to a gene; V was cut back by 3 bases and J by 3 bases. The CDR3 DNA follows: TGTGCCAGCAGCTTCGGCCCCAGGACTAGCGGGGGCTACAATGAGCAGTTCTTC. Protein sequence: CASSFGPRTSGGYNEQFF.

CDR3 amino acids: CASSKGPYSGANVLTF. The DNA of the CDR3 is TGTGCCAGTAGTAAGGGCCCCTACTCTGGGGCCAACGTCCTGACTTTC. The chain couples TRBV19 to TRBJ2-6; D remains unclear. This CDR3 contains 16 residues. Trimming took off 4 bases at V and 0 bases at J, with 10 bases between the two ends. Germline-derived CDR1 and CDR2 are LNHDA and SQIVND (reference sequence).

This rearrangement joins TRBV9 to TRBJ2-7; D not certain. Trimming took off 4 bases at V and 9 bases at J, with 17 bases between the two ends. This CDR3 spans 13 amino acids. Germline CDR1 SGDLS, CDR2 YYNGEE. The CDR3 nucleotides are TGTGCCAGCAGCCAAACTACACATACGAGGCAGTACTTC. Translated: CASSQTTHTRQYF.

J is TRBJ1-6 and V is TRBV30; the match to TRBD1 covers 8 bases. The V and J ends lost 0 bases and 9 bases, in that order; junction bases with no gene match: 7. Germline V gene data show CDR1 as GTSNPN and CDR2 as SVGIG (reference sequence). There are 15 residues in the CDR3. CDR3 region: CAWSVGTGSFSPLHF. The CDR3 nucleotides are TGTGCCTGGAGTGTCGGGACAGGATCATTTTCACCCCTCCACTTT.

With regard to this clone: One end of the junction varies from germline; a read error may be responsible. This rearrangement joins TRBV5-1 to TRBJ1-5; D perhaps matches TRBD1 (5 bases). This CDR3 has 15 residues. Per the germline V gene, CDR1 is SGHRS and CDR2 is YFSETQ. CDR3 sequence reads: CASSLAGSSNRPQHF. The DNA of the CDR3 is TGCGCCAGCAGCTTGGCAGGGTCTAGCAATCGGCCCCAGCATTTT.

The J gene is TRBJ1-5, the V gene TRBV18, with 8 bases identical to TRBD1. The V gene end was trimmed by 4 bases and the J gene end by 5 bases; junction bases not matched to a gene: 4. Germline V gene data show CDR1 as KGHSH and CDR2 as LQKENI. The CDR3 has 14 residues. Here the CDR3 reads CASSLTGGDQPQHF. Written as DNA, the CDR3 is TGTGCCAGCTCACTTACAGGGGGGGATCAGCCCCAGCATTTT.

The V call is TRBV6-5, the J call TRBJ2-2, with 7 bases identical to TRBD2. The CDR3 loop spans 14 amino acids. Germline CDR1 MNHEY, CDR2 SVGAGI. J was trimmed by 5 bases and V by 7 bases; bases with no gene match: 7. The CDR3 loop is CASTSAGRTGELFF. In DNA, the CDR3 is TGTGCCAGCACTTCCGCCGGGAGGACCGGGGAGCTGTTTTTT.

The chain joins TRBV19 to TRBJ1-2; D call uncertain. Germline loops: CDR1 LNHDA, CDR2 SQIVND (reference sequence). The germline V and J ends were trimmed by 7 bases and 0 bases, with 12 bases remaining between them. This CDR3 is 14 amino acids long. CDR3 protein: CASTPGYTNYGYTF. Written as DNA, the CDR3 is TGTGCCAGTACGCCGGGATACACTAACTATGGCTACACCTTC.

The V gene is TRBV5-1, the J gene TRBJ2-1; 8 bases align to TRBD2. J lost 4 bases, V lost 6 bases, and 9 bases had no gene match. CDR1 SGHRS and CDR2 YFSETQ come from the germline V gene. This CDR3 spans 15 amino acids. In nucleotides, the CDR3 is TGCGCCAGCAACCTACTAGCGGAGAGTTACAATGAGCAGTTCTTC. Amino acid sequence: CASNLLAESYNEQFF.

The gene calls are TRBV7-2 and TRBJ2-7, with D tentatively TRBD2 (6 bases). The CDR3 loop spans 15 amino acids. Germline V gene data show CDR1 as SGHTA and CDR2 as FQGNSA. Trimming pared 1 base from V and 1 base from J, leaving 11 bases between. The CDR3 nucleotides read TGTGCCAGCAGCTTAGTTCCGGGGGAATCCTACGAGCAGTACTTC. It encodes CASSLVPGESYEQYF.

The CDR3 is CASRRASTYEQYF. CDR3 DNA: TGTGCCAGTAGAAGAGCTTCGACCTACGAGCAGTACTTC. This chain joins TRBV19 and TRBJ2-7; no clear D gene. Germline CDR1 and CDR2: LNHDA and SQIVND (reference sequence). The ends were cut back, 6 bases at V and 2 bases at J, with 11 bases in the middle. CDR3 length: 13 residues.